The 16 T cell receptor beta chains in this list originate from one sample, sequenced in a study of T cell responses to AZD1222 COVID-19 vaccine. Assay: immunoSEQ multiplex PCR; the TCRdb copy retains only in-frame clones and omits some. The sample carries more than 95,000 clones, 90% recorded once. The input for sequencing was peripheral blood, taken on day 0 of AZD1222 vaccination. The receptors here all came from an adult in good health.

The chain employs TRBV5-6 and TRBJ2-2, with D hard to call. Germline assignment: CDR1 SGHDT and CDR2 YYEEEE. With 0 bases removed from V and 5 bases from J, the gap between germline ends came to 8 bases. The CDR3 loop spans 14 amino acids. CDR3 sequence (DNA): TGTGCCAGCAGCTTGGCCTTGTGGACCGGGGAGCTGTTTTTT. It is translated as CASSLALWTGELFF.

The CDR3 DNA sequence: TGTGCCAGCTCACCATCCGTCACCTTGAACACTGAAGCTTTCTTT. Translating it yields CASSPSVTLNTEAFF. This sequence joins TRBV18 and TRBJ1-1; D is uncertain. Germline V gives CDR1 KGHSH, CDR2 LQKENI. Trimming removed 2 bases from V and 0 bases from J, with 10 bases in between. This CDR3 contains 15 residues. Full variable domain (outside the CDR3, taken from reference TRBV18 and TRBJ1-1): NAGVMQNPRHLVRRRGQEARLRCSPMKGHSHVYWYRQLPEEGLKFMVYLQKENIIDESGMPKERFSAEFPKEGPSILRIQQVVRGDSAAYFCASSPSVTLNTEAFFGQGTRLTVV.

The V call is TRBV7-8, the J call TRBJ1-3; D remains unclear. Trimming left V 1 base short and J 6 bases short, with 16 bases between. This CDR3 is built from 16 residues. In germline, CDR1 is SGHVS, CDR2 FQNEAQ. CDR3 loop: CASSLGTSLSVNTIYF. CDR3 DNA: TGTGCCAGCAGCTTAGGGACCTCCTTATCCGTAAACACCATATATTTT.

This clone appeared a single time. The CDR3 is CASSLRQGGTEAFF. The DNA for the CDR3 is TGTGCCAGCAGCTTACGGCAGGGAGGGACTGAAGCTTTCTTT. This chain links TRBV7-9 with TRBJ1-1; a possible D gene is TRBD1 (5 bases). The CDR3 covers 14 residues. CDR1 is SEHNR, CDR2 FQNEAQ, per germline (reference sequence). Trimming left V 2 bases short and J 5 bases short, with 12 bases between.

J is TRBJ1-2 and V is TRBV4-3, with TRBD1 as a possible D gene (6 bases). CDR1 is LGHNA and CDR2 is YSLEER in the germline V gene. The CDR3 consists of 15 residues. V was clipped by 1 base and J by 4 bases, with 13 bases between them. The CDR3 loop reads CASSQAEGGIYGYTF. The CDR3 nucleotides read TGCGCCAGCAGCCAAGCGGAAGGGGGGATCTATGGCTACACCTTC.

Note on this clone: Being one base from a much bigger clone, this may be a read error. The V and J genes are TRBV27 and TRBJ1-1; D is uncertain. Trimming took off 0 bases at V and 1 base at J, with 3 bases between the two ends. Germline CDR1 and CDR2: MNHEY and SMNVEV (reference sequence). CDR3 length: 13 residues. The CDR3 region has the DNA TGTGCCAGCAGTTTATCGGAGAACACTGAAGCTTTCTTT. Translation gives CASSLSENTEAFF.

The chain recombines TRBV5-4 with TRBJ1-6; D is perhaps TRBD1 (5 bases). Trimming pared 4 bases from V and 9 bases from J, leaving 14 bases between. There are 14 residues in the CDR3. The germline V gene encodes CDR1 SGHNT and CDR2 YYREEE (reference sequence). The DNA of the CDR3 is TGTGCCAGCAGCGGGTCAGGGTTGAGTTCACCCCTCCACTTT. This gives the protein CASSGSGLSSPLHF.

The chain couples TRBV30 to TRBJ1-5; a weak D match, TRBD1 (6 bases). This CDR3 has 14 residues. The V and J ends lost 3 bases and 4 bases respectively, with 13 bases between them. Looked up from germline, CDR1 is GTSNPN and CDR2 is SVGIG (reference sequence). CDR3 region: CAWSRGIGNQPQHF. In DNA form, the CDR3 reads TGTGCCTGGAGCAGGGGCATCGGTAATCAGCCCCAGCATTTT.

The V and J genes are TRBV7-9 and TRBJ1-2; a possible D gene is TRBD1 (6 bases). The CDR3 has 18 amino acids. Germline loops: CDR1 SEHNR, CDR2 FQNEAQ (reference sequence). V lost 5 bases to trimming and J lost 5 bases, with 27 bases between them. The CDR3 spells CASSGNSLAGAPAYGYTF. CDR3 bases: TGTGCCAGCAGCGGCAACAGCCTCGCGGGGGCCCCGGCATATGGCTACACCTTC.

The CDR3 loop reads CASSLGWGLGWDYGYTF. The DNA of the CDR3 is TGTGCCAGCAGCTTAGGATGGGGGCTGGGGTGGGACTATGGCTACACCTTC. The rearrangement links TRBV7-8 to TRBJ1-2; D is possibly TRBD1 (6 bases). CDR3 size: 17 residues. Trimming took off 1 base at V and 3 bases at J, with 18 bases between the two ends. Per the germline V gene, CDR1 is SGHVS and CDR2 is FQNEAQ.

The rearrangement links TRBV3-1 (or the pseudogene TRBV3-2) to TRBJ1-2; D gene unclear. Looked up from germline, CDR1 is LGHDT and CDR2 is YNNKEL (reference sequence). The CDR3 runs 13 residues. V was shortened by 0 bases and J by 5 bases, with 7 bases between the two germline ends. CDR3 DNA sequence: TGTGCCAGCAGCCAAGATATGGGTTATGGCTACACCTTC. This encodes CASSQDMGYGYTF.

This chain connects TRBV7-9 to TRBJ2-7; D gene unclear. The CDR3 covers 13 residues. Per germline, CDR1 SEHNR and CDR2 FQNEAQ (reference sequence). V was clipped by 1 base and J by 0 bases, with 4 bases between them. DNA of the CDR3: TGTGCCAGCAGCTTAGAACTCTCCTACGAGCAGTACTTC. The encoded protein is CASSLELSYEQYF.

The CDR3 is CASSVEVGGEQYF. The DNA of the CDR3 is TGTGCCAGCAGCGTAGAGGTTGGGGGCGAGCAGTACTTC. The gene calls are TRBV9 and TRBJ2-7, with D tentatively TRBD1 or TRBD2 (5 bases each). CDR1 is SGDLS and CDR2 is YYNGEE in the germline V gene. The CDR3 spans 13 residues. Trimming shortened V by 0 bases and J by 6 bases, and 10 bases separated the two germline ends.

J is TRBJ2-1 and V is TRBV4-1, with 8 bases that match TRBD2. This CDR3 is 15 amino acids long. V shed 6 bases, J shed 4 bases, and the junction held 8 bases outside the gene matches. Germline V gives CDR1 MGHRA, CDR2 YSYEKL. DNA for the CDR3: TGCGCCAGCAGTCCTATTACTAGCGGTTACAATGAGCAGTTCTTC. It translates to CASSPITSGYNEQFF.

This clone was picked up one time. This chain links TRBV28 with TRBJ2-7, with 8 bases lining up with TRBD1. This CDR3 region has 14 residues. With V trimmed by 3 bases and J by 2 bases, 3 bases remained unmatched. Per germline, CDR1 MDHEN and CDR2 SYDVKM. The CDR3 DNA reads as TGTGCCAGCAGTTTGGGACAGGCTACCTACGAGCAGTACTTC. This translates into CASSLGQATYEQYF.

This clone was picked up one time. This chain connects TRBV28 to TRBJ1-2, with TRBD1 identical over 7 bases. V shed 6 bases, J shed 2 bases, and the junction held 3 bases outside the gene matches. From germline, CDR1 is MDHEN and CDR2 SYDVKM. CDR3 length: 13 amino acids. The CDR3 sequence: CASSSGQNYGYTF. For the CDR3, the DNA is TGTGCCAGCAGCTCGGGACAGAACTATGGCTACACCTTC.